Listed here are 12 T cell receptor beta chains from one sample, sequenced in a study of T cells after yellow fever vaccination. In TCRdb, the 5' RACE reads were re-called with MiXCR into one record per CDR3 protein. The sample consists of 25,000 to 35,000 distinct CDR3 sequences, nearly 4.5% of them appearing once. The specimen comprised CD8+ T cells sorted from PBMCs, sampled 5 days after the yellow fever booster vaccination. The receptors here all came from a man aged 25 to 45 who received the YFV17D yellow fever vaccine.

This clonotype was detected ten times or more. V is TRBV5-1 and J is TRBJ2-7; D unresolved. V lost 0 bases, J lost 7 bases, and 20 bases lay in between. The length of the CDR3 is 16 residues. Germline V lookup: CDR1 SGHRS, CDR2 YFSETQ. CDR3 sequence: CASSLGQALPALEQYF. For the CDR3, the DNA is TGCGCCAGCAGCTTGGGGCAGGCCCTACCAGCGCTGGAGCAGTACTTC.

The sample holds many counts of this clonotype. The V gene is TRBV29-1, the J gene TRBJ2-1; TRBD2 agrees at 7 bases. J gave up 9 bases and V 7 bases, and 12 bases lay outside the gene matches. The CDR3 has 13 residues. Germline V gene lookup returns CDR1 SQVTM and CDR2 ANQGSEA. The CDR3 protein is CSAPPTSLGEQFF. CDR3 nucleotide sequence: TGCAGCGCCCCACCGACTAGCCTTGGTGAGCAGTTCTTC.

This clonotype occurred many times. This sequence joins TRBV7-6 and TRBJ2-1; maybe TRBD2 (6 bases). The CDR3 covers 12 residues. Per the germline V gene, CDR1 is SGHVS and CDR2 is FNYEAQ. Trimming removed 1 base at V and 13 bases at J, with 11 bases between. The DNA for the CDR3 is TGTGCCAGCAGCTTAGACGGGAGTGCCCAGTTCTTC. The encoded protein is CASSLDGSAQFF.

This clonotype was seen ten or more times. The junction shows a germline mismatch at one end, possibly a read error. The CDR3 sequence is CSVEDVSHEQYF. The CDR3 coding sequence is TGCAGCGTGGAGGACGTCTCCCACGAGCAGTACTTC. This rearrangement joins TRBV29-1 to TRBJ2-7; D possibly corresponds to TRBD2 (5 bases). Looked up from germline, CDR1 is SQVTM and CDR2 is ANQGSEA. The CDR3 totals 12 residues.

This clonotype was seen repeatedly, ten times or more. J is TRBJ2-3 and V is TRBV18, with D hard to call. V was pared by 10 bases and J by 6 bases, with 17 bases between. CDR1 is KGHSH and CDR2 is LQKENI in the germline V gene. The CDR3 extends over 13 amino acids. The CDR3 region has the DNA TGTGCCACCTACCGCCAGGCCGCGGATACGCAGTATTTT. Translated: CATYRQAADTQYF.

This clonotype showed up many times. The chain is built from TRBV28 and TRBJ2-1; D is ambiguous. This CDR3 has 12 residues. CDR1 MDHEN and CDR2 SYDVKM come from the germline V gene. V lost 5 bases to trimming and J lost 7 bases, with 9 bases between them. The CDR3 is CASSLFGNEQFF. The CDR3 DNA is TGTGCCAGCAGTCTCTTCGGGAATGAGCAGTTCTTC.

In this sample, this clonotype turned up many times. The chain has TRBV7-8 and TRBJ1-4; TRBD1 matches at 9 bases. The CDR3 runs 16 residues. Trimming took 2 bases from V and 7 from J; bases not matched to a gene: 8. Germline-derived CDR1 and CDR2 are SGHVS and FQNEAQ. The CDR3 sequence: CASSLSYRGRGEKLFF. In nucleotides, the CDR3 is TGTGCCAGCAGCTTATCATACAGGGGGCGCGGTGAAAAACTGTTTTTT.

This clonotype was observed many times. The chain uses TRBV19 and TRBJ2-7, with 11 bases identical to TRBD2. The CDR3 consists of 17 residues. With V trimmed by 6 bases and J by 3 bases, 13 bases remained unmatched. Germline V lookup: CDR1 LNHDA, CDR2 SQIVND (reference sequence). The CDR3 reads CASRPSLAGGLNYEQYF. The CDR3, as DNA: TGTGCCAGTAGGCCGTCCCTAGCGGGAGGACTCAACTACGAGCAGTACTTC. Together with reference TRBV19 and TRBJ2-7, the CDR3 gives the full variable domain: DGGITQSPKYLFRKEGQNVTLSCEQNLNHDAMYWYRQDPGQGLRLIYYSQIVNDFQKGDIAEGYSVSREKKESFPLTVTSAQKNPTAFYLCASRPSLAGGLNYEQYFGPGTRLTVT.

There are many counts of this clonotype. The gene calls are TRBV5-4 and TRBJ2-1, with 8 bases aligning to TRBD2. The germline V gene encodes CDR1 SGHNT and CDR2 YYREEE (reference sequence). Trimming took 1 base from V and 4 from J; bases not matched to a gene: 4. This CDR3 has 15 amino acids. This chain's CDR3 is CASSLQREIYNEQFF. CDR3 DNA: TGTGCCAGCAGCTTGCAGCGGGAGATATACAATGAGCAGTTCTTC.

This clonotype was seen at least ten times. The J gene is TRBJ1-2, the V gene TRBV7-9; D is unresolved. Between the trimmed V and J ends, which lost 4 bases and 2 bases, there was a span of 8 bases. Germline loops: CDR1 SEHNR, CDR2 FQNEAQ (reference sequence). The CDR3 covers 13 residues. The CDR3 loop is CASSSQMNYGYTF. The DNA of the CDR3 is TGTGCCAGCAGCTCGCAGATGAACTATGGCTACACCTTC.

This clonotype appeared many times. This chain uses TRBV5-1 with TRBJ2-3; tentative D call: TRBD2 (5 bases). The CDR3 length is 14 residues. Germline V lookup: CDR1 SGHRS, CDR2 YFSETQ. With 0 bases removed from V and 2 bases from J, the gap between germline ends came to 7 bases. The CDR3 loop is CASSLGRNTDTQYF. The CDR3 bases are TGCGCCAGCAGCTTGGGGAGGAACACAGATACGCAGTATTTT.

In this sample, this clonotype is medium-sized. The V and J genes are TRBV4-3 and TRBJ2-1; D might be TRBD2 (5 bases). The V gene lost 0 bases and the J gene lost 5 bases, with 8 bases spanning the gap. The CDR3 totals 14 residues. CDR1 LGHNA and CDR2 YSLEER come from the germline V gene. CDR3 amino acids: CASSQDMRDNEQFF. The CDR3 DNA reads as TGCGCCAGCAGCCAAGATATGCGGGACAATGAGCAGTTCTTC.